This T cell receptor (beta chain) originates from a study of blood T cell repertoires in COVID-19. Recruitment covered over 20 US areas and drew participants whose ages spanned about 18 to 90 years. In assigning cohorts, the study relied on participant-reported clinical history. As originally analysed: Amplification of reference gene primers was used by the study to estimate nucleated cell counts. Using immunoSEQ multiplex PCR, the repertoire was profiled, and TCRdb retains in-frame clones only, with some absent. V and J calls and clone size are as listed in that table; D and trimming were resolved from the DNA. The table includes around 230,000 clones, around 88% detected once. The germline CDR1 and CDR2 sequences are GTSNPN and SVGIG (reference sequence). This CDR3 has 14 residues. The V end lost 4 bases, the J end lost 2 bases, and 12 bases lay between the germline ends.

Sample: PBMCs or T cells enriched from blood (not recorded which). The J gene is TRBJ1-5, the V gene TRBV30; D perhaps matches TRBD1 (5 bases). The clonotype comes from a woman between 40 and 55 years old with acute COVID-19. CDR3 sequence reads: CAWNGGDGNQPQHF. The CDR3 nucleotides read TGTGCCTGGAACGGAGGGGATGGCAATCAGCCCCAGCATTTT. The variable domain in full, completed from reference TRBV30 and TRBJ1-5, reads SQTIHQWPATLVQPVGSPLSLECTVEGTSNPNLYWYRQAAGRGLQLLFYSVGIGQISSEVPQNLSASRPQDRQFILSSKKLLLSDSGFYLCAWNGGDGNQPQHFGDGTRLSIL.